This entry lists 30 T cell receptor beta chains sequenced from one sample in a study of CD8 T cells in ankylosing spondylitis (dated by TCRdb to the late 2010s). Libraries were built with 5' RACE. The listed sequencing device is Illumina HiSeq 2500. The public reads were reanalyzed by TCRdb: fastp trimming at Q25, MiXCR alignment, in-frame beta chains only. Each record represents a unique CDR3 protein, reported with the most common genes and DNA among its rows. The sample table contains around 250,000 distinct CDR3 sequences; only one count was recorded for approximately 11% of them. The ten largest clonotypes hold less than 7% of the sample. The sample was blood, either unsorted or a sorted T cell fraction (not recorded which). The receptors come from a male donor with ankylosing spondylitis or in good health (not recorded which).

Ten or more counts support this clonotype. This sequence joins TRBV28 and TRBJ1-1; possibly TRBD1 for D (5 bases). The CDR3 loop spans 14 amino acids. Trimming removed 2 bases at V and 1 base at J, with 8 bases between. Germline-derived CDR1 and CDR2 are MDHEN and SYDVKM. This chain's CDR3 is CASSLVTGNTEAFF. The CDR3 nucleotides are TGTGCCAGCAGTTTAGTAACAGGGAACACTGAAGCTTTCTTT.

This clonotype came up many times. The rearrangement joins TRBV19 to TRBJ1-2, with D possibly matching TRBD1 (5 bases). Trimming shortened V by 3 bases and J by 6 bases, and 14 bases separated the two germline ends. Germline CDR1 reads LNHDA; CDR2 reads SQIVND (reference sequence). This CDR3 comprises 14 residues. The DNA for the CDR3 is TGTGCCAGTAGTATGCGGGGGGGATTTAATGGCTACACCTTC. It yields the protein CASSMRGGFNGYTF.

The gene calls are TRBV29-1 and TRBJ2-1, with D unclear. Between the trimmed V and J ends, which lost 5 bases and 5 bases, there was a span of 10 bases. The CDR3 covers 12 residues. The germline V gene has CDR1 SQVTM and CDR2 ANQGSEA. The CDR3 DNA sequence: TGCAGCGTTAAACTGGGTCACAATGAGCAGTTCTTC. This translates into CSVKLGHNEQFF.

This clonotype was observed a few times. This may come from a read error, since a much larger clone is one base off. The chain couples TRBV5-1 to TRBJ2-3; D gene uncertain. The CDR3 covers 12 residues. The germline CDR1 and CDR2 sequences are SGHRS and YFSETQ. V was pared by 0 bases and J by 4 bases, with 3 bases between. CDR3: CASSLDSDTQYF. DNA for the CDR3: TGCGCCAGCAGCTTGGACTCAGATACGCAGTATTTT.

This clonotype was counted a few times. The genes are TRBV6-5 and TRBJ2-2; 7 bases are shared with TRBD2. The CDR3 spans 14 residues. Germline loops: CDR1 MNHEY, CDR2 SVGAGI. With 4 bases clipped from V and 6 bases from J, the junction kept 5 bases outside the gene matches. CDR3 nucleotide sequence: TGTGCCAGCAGTTCAGGACTAGAGGCCGGGGAGCTGTTTTTT. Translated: CASSSGLEAGELFF.

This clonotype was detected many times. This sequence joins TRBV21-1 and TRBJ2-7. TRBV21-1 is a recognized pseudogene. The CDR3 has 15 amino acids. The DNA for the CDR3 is TGTGCCAGCAGCAAAGTGAAAGGGGGCGCCTACGAGCAGTACTTC. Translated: CASSKVKGGAYEQYF.

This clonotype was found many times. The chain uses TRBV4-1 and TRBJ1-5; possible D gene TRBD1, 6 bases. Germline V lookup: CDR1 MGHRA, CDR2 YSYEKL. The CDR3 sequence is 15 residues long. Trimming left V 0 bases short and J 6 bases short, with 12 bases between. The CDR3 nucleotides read TGCGCCAGCAGCCAAGAGTCACAGGGCACTCAGCCCCAGCATTTT. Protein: CASSQESQGTQPQHF.

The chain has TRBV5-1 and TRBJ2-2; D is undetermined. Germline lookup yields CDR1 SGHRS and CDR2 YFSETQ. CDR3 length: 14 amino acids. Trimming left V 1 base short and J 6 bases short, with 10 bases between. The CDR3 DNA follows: TGCGCCAGCAGCTTGTCGGCCGGATCCGGGGAGCTGTTTTTT. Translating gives CASSLSAGSGELFF.

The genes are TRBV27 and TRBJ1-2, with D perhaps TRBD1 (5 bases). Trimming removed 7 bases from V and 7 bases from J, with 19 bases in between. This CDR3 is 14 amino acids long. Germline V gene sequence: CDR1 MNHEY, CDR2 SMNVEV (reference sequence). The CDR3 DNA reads TGTGCCAGCAAACCTTGGAGGGTTGGGGGTGGCTACACCTTC. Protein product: CASKPWRVGGGYTF.

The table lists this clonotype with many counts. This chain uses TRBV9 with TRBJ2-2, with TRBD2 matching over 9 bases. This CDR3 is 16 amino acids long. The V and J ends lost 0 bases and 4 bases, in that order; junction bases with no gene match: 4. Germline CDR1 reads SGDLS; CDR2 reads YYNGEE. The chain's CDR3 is CASSVALAGSTGELFF. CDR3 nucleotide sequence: TGTGCCAGCAGCGTAGCCCTAGCGGGAAGCACCGGGGAGCTGTTTTTT.

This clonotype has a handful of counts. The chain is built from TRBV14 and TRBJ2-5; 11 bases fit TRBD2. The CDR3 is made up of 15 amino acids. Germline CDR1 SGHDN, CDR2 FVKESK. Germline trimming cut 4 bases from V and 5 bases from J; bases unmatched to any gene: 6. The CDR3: CASSPGPSGGETQYF. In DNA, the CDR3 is TGTGCCAGCAGCCCCGGGCCTAGCGGGGGGGAGACCCAGTACTTC.

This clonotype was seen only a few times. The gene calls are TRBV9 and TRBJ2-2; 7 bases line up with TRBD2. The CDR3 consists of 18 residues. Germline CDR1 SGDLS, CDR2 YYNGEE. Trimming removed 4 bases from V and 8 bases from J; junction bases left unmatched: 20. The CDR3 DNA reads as TGTGCCAGCAGCCCGCGGGAGTCTAGCGAGACGTTGGTGGGGGAGCTGTTTTTT. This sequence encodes CASSPRESSETLVGELFF.

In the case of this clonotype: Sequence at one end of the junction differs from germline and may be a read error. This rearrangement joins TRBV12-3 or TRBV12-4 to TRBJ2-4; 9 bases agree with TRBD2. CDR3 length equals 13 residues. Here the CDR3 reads CASSFSGAGGPVF. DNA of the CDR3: TGTGCCAGCAGTTTTTCGGGAGCGGGGGGTCCTGTTTTC.

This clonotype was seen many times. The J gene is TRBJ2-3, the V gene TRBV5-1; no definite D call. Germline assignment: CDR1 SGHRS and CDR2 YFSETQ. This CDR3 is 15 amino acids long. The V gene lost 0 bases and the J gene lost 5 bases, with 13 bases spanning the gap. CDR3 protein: CASSLAGRPEDTQYF. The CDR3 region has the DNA TGCGCCAGCAGCTTGGCGGGTAGGCCCGAAGATACGCAGTATTTT.

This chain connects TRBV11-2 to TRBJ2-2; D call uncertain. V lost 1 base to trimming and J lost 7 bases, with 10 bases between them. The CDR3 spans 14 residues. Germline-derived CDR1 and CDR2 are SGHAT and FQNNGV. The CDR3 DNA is TGTGCCAGCAGCTTAGGATTACGCGACGGGGAGCTGTTTTTT. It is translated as CASSLGLRDGELFF.

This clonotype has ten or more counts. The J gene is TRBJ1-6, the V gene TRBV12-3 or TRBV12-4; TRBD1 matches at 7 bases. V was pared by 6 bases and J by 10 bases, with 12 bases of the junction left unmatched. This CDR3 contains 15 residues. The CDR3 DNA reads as TGTGCCAGCAGCCCAGGGGGGGTTCCAGGCTCACCCCTCCACTTT. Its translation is CASSPGGVPGSPLHF.

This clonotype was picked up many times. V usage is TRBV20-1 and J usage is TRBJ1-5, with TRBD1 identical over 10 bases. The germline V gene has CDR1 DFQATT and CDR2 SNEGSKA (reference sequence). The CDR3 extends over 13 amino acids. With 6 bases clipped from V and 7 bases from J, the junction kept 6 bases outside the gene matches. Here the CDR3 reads CSATRDRGQPQHF. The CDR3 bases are TGCAGTGCGACCCGGGACAGGGGACAGCCCCAGCATTTT.

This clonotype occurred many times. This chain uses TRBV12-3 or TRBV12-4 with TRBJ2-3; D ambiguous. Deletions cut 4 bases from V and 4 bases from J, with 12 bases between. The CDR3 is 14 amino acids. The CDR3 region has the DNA TGTGCCAGCAGTTCTTTCGGGCCGCCAGATACGCAGTATTTT. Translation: CASSSFGPPDTQYF.

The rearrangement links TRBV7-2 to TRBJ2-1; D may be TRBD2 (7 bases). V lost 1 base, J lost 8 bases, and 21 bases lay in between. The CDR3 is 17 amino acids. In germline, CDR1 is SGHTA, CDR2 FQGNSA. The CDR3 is CASSLVGGAGVSYEQFF. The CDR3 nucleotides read TGTGCCAGCAGCTTAGTAGGGGGGGCGGGAGTAAGCTATGAGCAGTTCTTC.

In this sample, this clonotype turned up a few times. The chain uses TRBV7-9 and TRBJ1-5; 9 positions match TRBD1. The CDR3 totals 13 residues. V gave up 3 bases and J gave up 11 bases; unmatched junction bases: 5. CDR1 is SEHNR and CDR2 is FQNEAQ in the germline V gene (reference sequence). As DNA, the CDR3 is TGTGCCAGCAGCTTGGAACAGGGGGCATCCCAGCATTTT. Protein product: CASSLEQGASQHF.

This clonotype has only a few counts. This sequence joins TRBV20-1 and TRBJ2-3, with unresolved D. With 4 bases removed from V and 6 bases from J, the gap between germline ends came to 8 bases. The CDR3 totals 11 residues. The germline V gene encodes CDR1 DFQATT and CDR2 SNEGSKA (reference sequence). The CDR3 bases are TGCAGTGCTACTCTAGTGGATACGCAGTATTTT. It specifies CSATLVDTQYF.

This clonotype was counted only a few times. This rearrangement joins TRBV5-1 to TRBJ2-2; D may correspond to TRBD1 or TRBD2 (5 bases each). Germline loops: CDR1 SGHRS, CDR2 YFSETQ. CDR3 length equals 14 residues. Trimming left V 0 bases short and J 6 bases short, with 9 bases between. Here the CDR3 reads CASSLGDLAGELFF. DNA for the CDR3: TGCGCCAGCAGCTTGGGGGACCTTGCCGGGGAGCTGTTTTTT.

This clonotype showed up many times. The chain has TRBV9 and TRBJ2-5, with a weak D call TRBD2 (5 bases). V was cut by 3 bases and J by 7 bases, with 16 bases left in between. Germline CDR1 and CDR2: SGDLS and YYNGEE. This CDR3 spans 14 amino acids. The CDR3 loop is CASSGGRSSATQYF. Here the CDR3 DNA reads TGTGCCAGCAGCGGAGGGCGGTCTTCGGCGACCCAGTACTTC.

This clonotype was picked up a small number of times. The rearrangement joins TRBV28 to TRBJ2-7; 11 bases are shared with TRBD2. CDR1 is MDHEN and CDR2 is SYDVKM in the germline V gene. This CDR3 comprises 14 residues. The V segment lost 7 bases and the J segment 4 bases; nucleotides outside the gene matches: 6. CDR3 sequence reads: CASTTSGRVYEQYF. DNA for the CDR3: TGTGCCAGCACTACTAGCGGGAGAGTGTACGAGCAGTACTTC. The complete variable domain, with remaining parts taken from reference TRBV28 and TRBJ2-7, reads DVKVTQSSRYLVKRTGEKVFLECVQDMDHENMFWYRQDPGLGLRLIYFSYDVKMKEKGDIPEGYSVSREKKERFSLILESASTNQTSMYLCASTTSGRVYEQYFGPGTRLTVT.

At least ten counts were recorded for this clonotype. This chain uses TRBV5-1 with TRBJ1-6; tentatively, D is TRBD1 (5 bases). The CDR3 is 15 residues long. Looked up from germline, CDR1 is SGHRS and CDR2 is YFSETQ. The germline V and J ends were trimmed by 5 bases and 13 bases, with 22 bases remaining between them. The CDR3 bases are TGCGCCAGCAGAGCAGGCGAGGGGCCCGGGCGGCCCCTCCACTTT. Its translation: CASRAGEGPGRPLHF.

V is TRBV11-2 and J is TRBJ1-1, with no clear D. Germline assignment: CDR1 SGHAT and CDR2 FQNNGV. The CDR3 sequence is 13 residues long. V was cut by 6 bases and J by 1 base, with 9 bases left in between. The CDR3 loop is CASREQPNTEAFF. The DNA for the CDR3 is TGTGCCAGCAGGGAACAACCGAACACTGAAGCTTTCTTT.

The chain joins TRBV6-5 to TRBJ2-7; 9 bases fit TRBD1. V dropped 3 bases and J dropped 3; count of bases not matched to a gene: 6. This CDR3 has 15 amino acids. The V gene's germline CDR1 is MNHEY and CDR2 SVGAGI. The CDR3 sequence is CASSYHRGQIYEQYF. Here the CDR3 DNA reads TGTGCCAGCAGTTATCACAGGGGGCAAATCTACGAGCAGTACTTC.

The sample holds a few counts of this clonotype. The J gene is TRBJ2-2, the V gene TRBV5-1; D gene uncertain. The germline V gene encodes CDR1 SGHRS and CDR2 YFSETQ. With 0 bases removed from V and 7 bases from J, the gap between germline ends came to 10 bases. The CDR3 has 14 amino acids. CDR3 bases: TGCGCCAGCAGCTTGGAAGGACGACACGGGGAGCTGTTTTTT. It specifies CASSLEGRHGELFF.

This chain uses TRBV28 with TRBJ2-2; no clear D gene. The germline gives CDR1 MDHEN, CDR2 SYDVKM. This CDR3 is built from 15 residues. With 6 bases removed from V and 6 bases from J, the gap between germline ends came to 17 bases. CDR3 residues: CASSSGLLCSGELFF. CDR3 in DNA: TGTGCCAGCAGCTCCGGGCTCCTCTGCTCCGGGGAGCTGTTTTTT. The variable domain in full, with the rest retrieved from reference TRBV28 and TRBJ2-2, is DVKVTQSSRYLVKRTGEKVFLECVQDMDHENMFWYRQDPGLGLRLIYFSYDVKMKEKGDIPEGYSVSREKKERFSLILESASTNQTSMYLCASSSGLLCSGELFFGEGSRLTVL.

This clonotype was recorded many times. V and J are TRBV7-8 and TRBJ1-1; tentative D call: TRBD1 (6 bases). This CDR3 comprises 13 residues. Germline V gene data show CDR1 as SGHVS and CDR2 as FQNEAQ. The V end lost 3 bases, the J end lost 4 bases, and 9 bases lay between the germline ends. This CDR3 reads CASSLQGFTEAFF. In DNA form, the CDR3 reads TGTGCCAGCAGCTTGCAGGGGTTCACTGAAGCTTTCTTT.